The sequence of this T cell receptor beta chain was determined in a study of T-cell memory formation after mild COVID-19. Study-wide results and limits: Whether day 37 second-wave clones are SARS-CoV-2-specific was not confirmed. Researchers found some responding clones in pre-infection memory, a sign that cross-reactive memory joined.

TCRdb re-derived calls from the 5' RACE reads in MiXCR, one entry per CDR3 protein. The table records approximately 65,000 distinct CDR3 sequences, about 9.4% of them present only once. In its sample, this clonotype was seen many times. The target antigen is unknown. The CDR3 length is 15 residues. The V end was cut by 5 bases, the J end by 2 bases, with 12 bases between. Germline lookup yields CDR1 SGHTA and CDR2 FQGTGA. V and J are TRBV7-3 and TRBJ2-2, with D perhaps matching TRBD2 (6 bases). The sequencing input was PBMCs or a T cell subset sorted from them (not recorded which). The sequence derives from a man younger than 30 who had mild COVID-19 (a few samples of this study predate the infection). Cell type and time point are not known. Here the CDR3 reads CASSTGTSNTGELFF. DNA of the CDR3: TGTGCCAGCAGCACGGGGACTTCAAACACCGGGGAGCTGTTTTTT.